The following is a T cell receptor beta chain sequence with its context. This record belongs to a study of blood T cell repertoires in COVID-19. Study-wide context: COVID-19 samples from acute and convalescent phases originated in the United States, Italy and Spain. In each case, the material was cDNA or gDNA derived from T cells, B-cell-depleted T cells, or PBMCs.

V gave up 6 bases and J gave up 8 bases, with 14 bases separating them. The germline V gene has CDR1 MNHEY and CDR2 SVGAGI. This CDR3 spans 13 amino acids. Under the authors' procedure: The assay estimated nucleated cells by amplifying reference gene primers. The repertoire was sequenced with immunoSEQ multiplex PCR; TCRdb's copy has only in-frame clones and lacks some. That table furnishes V, J and clone size, whereas the DNA furnished D and trimming. The data contain hundreds of thousands of clones, around 91% of them singletons. This chain joins TRBV6-5 and TRBJ1-5; maybe TRBD1 (5 bases). Sequencing was done on a sample of peripheral blood. The receptor comes from a woman aged 18-29 years who had recovered from COVID-19. As DNA, the CDR3 is TGTGCCAGCAGCCATCGCGGGGGAAAGCCCCAGCATTTT. It encodes CASSHRGGKPQHF.